The rows below give T cell receptor beta chains drawn from one sample of a study of long-term antiretroviral therapy in people with HIV. TCRdb keeps only in-frame clones here, not all; method: immunoSEQ multiplex PCR. The sample comprises 15,000 to 20,000 clones, around 91% of which are singletons, and approximately 9.5% rests with the top ten. Sample: unsorted PBMCs, taken 3 years after starting antiretroviral therapy. The source of these receptors is a man aged 45-65 years with HIV. The CDR3 runs from the conserved cysteine through the conserved F or W. D genes are given only for firm matches. Clone size appears in some rows only: once, few, many, or a class for an expanded clone.

CDR3 protein	CDR3 DNA	D gene	J gene	clone size	V gene
CAWSGAGGQYEQFF	TGTGCCTGGAGTGGGGCGGGGGGGCAGTATGAGCAGTTCTTC	TRBD2	TRBJ2-1	once	TRBV30
CASSSLLNTEAFF	TGTGCCAGCAGCTCCCTTTTGAACACTGAAGCTTTCTTT	-	TRBJ1-1	-	TRBV7-8
CASSLSSGSYNSPLHF	TGTGCCAGCAGTTTATCCTCCGGCTCCTATAATTCACCCCTCCACTTT	-	TRBJ1-6	-	TRBV27
CASSQTGTGNYGYTF	TGCGCCAGCAGCCAAACCGGGACAGGGAACTATGGCTACACCTTC	TRBD1	TRBJ1-2	-	TRBV4-3
CAWATSGSTDTQYF	TGTGCCTGGGCTACTAGCGGTAGCACAGATACGCAGTATTTT	TRBD2	TRBJ2-3	-	TRBV30
CASSQDKASGNTIYF	TGCGCCAGCAGCCAAGATAAGGCCTCTGGAAACACCATATATTTT	-	TRBJ1-3	-	TRBV4-3
CASSLGQGFAEAFF	TGTGCCAGTAGTTTGGGACAGGGCTTCGCTGAAGCTTTCTTT	TRBD1	TRBJ1-1	-	TRBV19
CASPTKGGYEQYF	TGTGCCAGCCCCACTAAGGGTGGTTACGAGCAGTACTTC	-	TRBJ2-7	-	TRBV27
CASSLEGNSPLHF	TGTGCCAGCAGCTTAGAGGGTAATTCACCCCTCCACTTT	-	TRBJ1-6	-	TRBV7-9
CASRPGQGRYGYTF	TGTGCCAGCAGACCGGGACAGGGTCGGTATGGCTACACCTTC	TRBD1	TRBJ1-2	few	TRBV27
CATGPYNSPLHF	TGTGCTACAGGGCCCTATAATTCACCCCTCCACTTT	-	TRBJ1-6	-	TRBV19
CSVMQGDGYGYTF	TGCAGCGTCATGCAGGGGGATGGCTATGGCTACACCTTC	TRBD1	TRBJ1-2	-	TRBV29-1
CASSWDRGRDTQYF	TGTGCCAGCAGCTGGGACAGGGGAAGGGATACGCAGTATTTT	TRBD1	TRBJ2-3	-	TRBV5-5
CASRDTGSSYEQYF	TGTGCCAGCAGAGATACAGGGTCGTCCTACGAGCAGTACTTC	-	TRBJ2-7	few	TRBV7-9
CASMATGPFNQPQHF	TGTGCCAGTATGGCAACAGGGCCTTTCAATCAGCCCCAGCATTTT	-	TRBJ1-5	-	TRBV19
CAWSVNQGGGEQYF	TGTGCCTGGAGTGTTAACCAAGGGGGCGGCGAGCAGTACTTC	TRBD1	TRBJ2-7	once	TRBV30
CASSMGRGAVDTQYF	TGTGCCAGTAGTATGGGACGGGGGGCGGTAGATACGCAGTATTTT	-	TRBJ2-3	-	TRBV19
CASSLGAPRNYGYTF	TGTGCCAGCAGCTTGGGGGCACCCCGGAACTATGGCTACACCTTC	-	TRBJ1-2	once	TRBV5-5
CASSPVGGPTDTQYF	TGTGCCAGCAGCCCGGTGGGGGGGCCCACAGATACGCAGTATTTT	-	TRBJ2-3	-	TRBV7-2
CASSPYERQGGGNTIYF	TGTGCCAGCTCACCCTACGAACGACAGGGAGGTGGAAACACCATATATTTT	TRBD1	TRBJ1-3	-	TRBV18
CASSQDRTDANYGYTF	TGTGCCAGCAGCCAAGACCGGACGGATGCTAACTATGGCTACACCTTC	-	TRBJ1-2	once	TRBV4-2
CASIRDRSSYEQYF	TGTGCCAGCATAAGGGACAGGAGCTCCTACGAGCAGTACTTC	TRBD1	TRBJ2-7	-	TRBV2
CLATGDTEAFF	TGTCTGGCCACTGGGGACACTGAAGCTTTCTTT	-	TRBJ1-1	-	TRBV18
CASSQDYDRGGQAGYEQYF	TGCGCCAGCAGCCAAGATTATGACCGAGGGGGGCAGGCAGGCTACGAGCAGTACTTC	-	TRBJ2-7	-	TRBV4-3
CASSLIQYSEQYF	TGTGCCAGCAGCTTAATTCAGTATTCCGAGCAGTACTTC	-	TRBJ2-7	-	TRBV7-3
CASSASGAGDEKLFF	TGTGCCAGCAGTGCTTCAGGGGCCGGGGATGAAAAACTGTTTTTT	-	TRBJ1-4	-	TRBV6-1
CATTTRDRPTDTQYF	TGTGCCACCACGACCCGGGACAGGCCTACAGATACGCAGTATTTT	TRBD1	TRBJ2-3	once	TRBV28
CASSYSRWGREYEQYF	TGTGCCAGCAGTTACTCCCGTTGGGGGCGGGAATACGAGCAGTACTTC	-	TRBJ2-7	-	TRBV6-5
CSAVQGNEQYF	TGCAGTGCCGTACAGGGAAACGAGCAGTACTTC	-	TRBJ2-7	-	TRBV20-1
CASSQDRGLANYGYTF	TGCGCCAGCAGCCAAGATAGGGGGCTGGCTAACTATGGCTACACCTTC	TRBD1	TRBJ1-2	-	TRBV4-3
CASRKQGRDNSPLHF	TGCGCCAGCAGGAAACAGGGGAGGGATAATTCACCCCTCCACTTT	TRBD1	TRBJ1-6	-	TRBV10-2
CASSPGSEQYF	TGTGCCAGCAGTCCCGGCTCCGAGCAGTACTTC	-	TRBJ2-7	-	TRBV25-1
CASSFPSSGANVLTF	TGCGCCAGCAGCTTCCCCTCGTCCGGGGCCAACGTCCTGACTTTC	-	TRBJ2-6	-	TRBV5-1
CASSLRAGSGANVLTF	TGTGCCAGCAGCTTGCGTGCGGGCTCTGGGGCCAACGTCCTGACTTTC	-	TRBJ2-6	-	TRBV5-4
CASRDGQGQTYEQYF	TGTGCCAGTAGAGATGGACAGGGTCAAACCTACGAGCAGTACTTC	TRBD1	TRBJ2-7	-	TRBV19
CASSFGGTGEGDEQFF	TGTGCCAGCAGTTTTGGGGGGACAGGGGAAGGCGATGAGCAGTTCTTC	TRBD1	TRBJ2-1	once	TRBV27
CASSLTGGYPLGDEQYF	TGTGCCAGTAGCCTCACAGGGGGCTATCCCCTAGGCGACGAGCAGTACTTC	TRBD1	TRBJ2-7	-	TRBV19
CAALRVGANVLTF	TGTGCTGCTTTAAGGGTTGGGGCCAACGTCCTGACTTTC	-	TRBJ2-6	once	TRBV21-1
CASSQAGTGTDTQYF	TGCGCCAGCAGCCAAGCCGGGACCGGCACAGATACGCAGTATTTT	-	TRBJ2-3	few	TRBV4-1
CASSERRIAKNIQYF	TGTGCCAGCAGCGAGCGACGGATAGCCAAAAACATTCAGTACTTC	-	TRBJ2-4	-	TRBV7-9
CASSADRGGEQFF	TGTGCCAGCAGCGCCGACAGGGGGGGTGAGCAGTTCTTC	TRBD1	TRBJ2-1	-	TRBV9
CAISGTGGRTEAFF	TGTGCCATCAGTGGGACAGGGGGCCGAACTGAAGCTTTCTTT	TRBD1	TRBJ1-1	-	TRBV10-3
CASSYSSNQPQHF	TGTGCCAGCAGTTACTCAAGTAATCAGCCCCAGCATTTT	-	TRBJ1-5	-	TRBV6-5
CAWGPGQGEGYTF	TGTGCCTGGGGTCCGGGACAGGGGGAAGGCTACACCTTC	TRBD1	TRBJ1-2	-	TRBV30
CASSPSTGGYNSPLHF	TGTGCCAGCAGCCCTTCAACCGGGGGCTATAATTCACCCCTCCACTTT	-	TRBJ1-6	-	TRBV27
CASSLDSLAGELFF	TGTGCCAGCAGCTTAGACAGTCTTGCCGGGGAGCTGTTTTTT	-	TRBJ2-2	-	TRBV7-9
CSVTGARTEAFF	TGCAGCGTTACAGGGGCTCGGACTGAAGCTTTCTTT	TRBD1	TRBJ1-1	-	TRBV29-1
CASSLEPLGDRFF	TGTGCCAGCAGCTTGGAACCACTCGGGGACAGGTTTTTT	TRBD1	TRBJ2-2	once	TRBV5-8
CASSENEETGELFF	TGTGCCAGCAGTGAAAATGAGGAGACCGGGGAGCTGTTTTTT	-	TRBJ2-2	-	TRBV6-1
CASSIVGGAYGYTF	TGTGCCAGTAGTATTGTCGGGGGCGCCTATGGCTACACCTTC	-	TRBJ1-2	-	TRBV19
CASSEGQGSASPLHF	TGTGCCAGCAGTGAAGGGCAGGGGAGCGCTTCACCCCTCCACTTT	-	TRBJ1-6	-	TRBV2
CASSPETGLEQYF	TGTGCCAGCAGTCCCGAGACAGGGCTTGAGCAGTACTTC	TRBD1	TRBJ2-7	-	TRBV27
CASSGQGASNEQFF	TGTGCCAGCAGCGGACAGGGGGCTTCCAATGAGCAGTTCTTC	TRBD1	TRBJ2-1	-	TRBV7-9
CASSADGYEQYF	TGTGCCAGCAGCGCGGACGGTTACGAGCAGTACTTC	-	TRBJ2-7	-	TRBV6-6
CATRQVTEETQYF	TGTGCCACCAGACAAGTGACAGAAGAGACCCAGTACTTC	-	TRBJ2-5	-	TRBV15
CASSPGTSGAQETQYF	TGTGCCAGCAGCCCGGGGACTAGCGGGGCCCAAGAGACCCAGTACTTC	TRBD2	TRBJ2-5	-	TRBV5-6
CASSLGGMNTEAFF	TGTGCCAGCAGCCTCGGGGGGATGAACACTGAAGCTTTCTTT	-	TRBJ1-1	-	TRBV6-5
CASSLELARPVDGYTF	TGTGCCAGCAGCTTAGAACTTGCCAGACCCGTTGATGGCTACACCTTC	-	TRBJ1-2	-	TRBV7-9